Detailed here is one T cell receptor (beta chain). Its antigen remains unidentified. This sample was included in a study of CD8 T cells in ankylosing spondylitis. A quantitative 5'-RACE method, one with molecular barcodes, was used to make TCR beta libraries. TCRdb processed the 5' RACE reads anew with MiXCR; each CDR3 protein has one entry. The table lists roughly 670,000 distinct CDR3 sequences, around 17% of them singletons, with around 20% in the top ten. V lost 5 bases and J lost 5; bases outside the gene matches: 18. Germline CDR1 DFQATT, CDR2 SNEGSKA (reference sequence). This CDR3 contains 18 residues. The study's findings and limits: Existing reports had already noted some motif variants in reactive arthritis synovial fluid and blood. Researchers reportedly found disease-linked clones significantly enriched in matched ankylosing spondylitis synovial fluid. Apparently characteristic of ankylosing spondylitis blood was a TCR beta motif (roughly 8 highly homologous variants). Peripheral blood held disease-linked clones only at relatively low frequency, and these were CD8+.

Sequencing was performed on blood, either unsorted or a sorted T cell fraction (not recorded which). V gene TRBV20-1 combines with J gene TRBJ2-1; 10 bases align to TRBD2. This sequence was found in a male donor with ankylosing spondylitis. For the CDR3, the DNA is TGCAGTGCTTCCCTACTCGGAGCAGCGGGGGGGCTAAACAATGAGCAGTTCTTC. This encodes CSASLLGAAGGLNNEQFF.